This TCR beta chain was found in a study of blood T cell repertoires in COVID-19. Study-level information: Donors in the United States, Italy and Spain gave samples during acute or convalescent COVID-19.

The table came from immunoSEQ multiplex PCR; TCRdb's copy has only in-frame clones and leaves some out. The profile covers 160,000 or so clones, with roughly 84% appearing a single time and around 1.3% taken by the ten largest. Cohort allocation depended upon clinical history that participants reported. The trim removed 2 bases at V and 4 bases at J, leaving 6 bases unmatched. Germline-derived CDR1 and CDR2 are KGHSH and LQKENI. The CDR3 totals 15 residues. This chain joins TRBV18 and TRBJ2-5, with TRBD2 matching over 8 bases. This TCR was sampled from a human donor with acute COVID-19. The donor label of this sample is uncertain. Sequenced: PBMCs or T cells enriched from blood (not recorded which). The CDR3 DNA reads TGTGCCAGCTCACCAGAAGCGGGGGCCCGAGAGACCCAGTACTTC. Protein sequence: CASSPEAGARETQYF.